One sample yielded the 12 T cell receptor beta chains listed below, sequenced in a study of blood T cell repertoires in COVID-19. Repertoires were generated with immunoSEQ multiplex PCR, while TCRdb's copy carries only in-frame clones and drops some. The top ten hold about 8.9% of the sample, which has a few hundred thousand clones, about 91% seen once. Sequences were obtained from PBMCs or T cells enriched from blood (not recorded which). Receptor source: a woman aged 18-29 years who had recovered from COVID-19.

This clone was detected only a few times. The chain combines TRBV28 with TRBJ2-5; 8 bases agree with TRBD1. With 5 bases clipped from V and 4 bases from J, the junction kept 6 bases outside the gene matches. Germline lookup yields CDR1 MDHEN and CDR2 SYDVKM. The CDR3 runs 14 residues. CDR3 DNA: TGTGCCAGCAGTCCGGACAGGGTTGGAGAGACCCAGTACTTC. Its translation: CASSPDRVGETQYF.

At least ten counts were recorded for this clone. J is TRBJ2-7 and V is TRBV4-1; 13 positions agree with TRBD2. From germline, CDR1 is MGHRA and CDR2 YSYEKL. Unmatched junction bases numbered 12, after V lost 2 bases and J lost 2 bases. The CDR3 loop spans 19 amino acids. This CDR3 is CASSQRRLAGGSSPYEQYF. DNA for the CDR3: TGCGCCAGCAGCCAACGGCGACTAGCGGGGGGTTCCTCTCCCTACGAGCAGTACTTC.

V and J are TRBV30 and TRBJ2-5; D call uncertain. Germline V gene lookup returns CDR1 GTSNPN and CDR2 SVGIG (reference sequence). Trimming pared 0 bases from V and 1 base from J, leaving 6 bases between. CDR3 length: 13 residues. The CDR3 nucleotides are TGTGCCTGGAGTGTAAGCCTCCAAGAGACCCAGTACTTC. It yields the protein CAWSVSLQETQYF. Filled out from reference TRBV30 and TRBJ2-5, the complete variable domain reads SQTIHQWPATLVQPVGSPLSLECTVEGTSNPNLYWYRQAAGRGLQLLFYSVGIGQISSEVPQNLSASRPQDRQFILSSKKLLLSDSGFYLCAWSVSLQETQYFGPGTRLLVL.

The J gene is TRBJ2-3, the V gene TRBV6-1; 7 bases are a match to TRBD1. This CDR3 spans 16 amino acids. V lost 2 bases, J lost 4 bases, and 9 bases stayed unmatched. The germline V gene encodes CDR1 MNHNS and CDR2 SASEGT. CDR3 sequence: CASSEYQGQESDTQYF. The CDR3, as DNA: TGTGCCAGCAGTGAATATCAAGGACAGGAGTCAGATACGCAGTATTTT.

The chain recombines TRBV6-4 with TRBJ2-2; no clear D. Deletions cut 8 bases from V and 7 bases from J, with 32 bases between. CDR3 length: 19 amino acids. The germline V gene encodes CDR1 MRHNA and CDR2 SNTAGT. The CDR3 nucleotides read TGTGCCAGCGTAACCCTTGAGTTTGCCCTAAATTCCCGGAGCGGGGAGCTGTTTTTT. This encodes CASVTLEFALNSRSGELFF.

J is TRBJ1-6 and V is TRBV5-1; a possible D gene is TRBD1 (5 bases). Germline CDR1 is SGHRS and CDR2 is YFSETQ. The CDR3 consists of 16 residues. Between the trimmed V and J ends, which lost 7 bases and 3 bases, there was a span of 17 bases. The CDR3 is CASQPITGYYNSPLHF. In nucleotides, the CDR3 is TGCGCCAGCCAACCCATAACAGGCTACTATAATTCACCCCTCCACTTT.

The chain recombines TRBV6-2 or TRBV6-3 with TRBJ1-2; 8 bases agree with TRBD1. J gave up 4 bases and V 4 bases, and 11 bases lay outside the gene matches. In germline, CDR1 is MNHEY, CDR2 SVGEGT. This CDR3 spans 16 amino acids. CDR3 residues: CASSSTLGRGPYGYTF. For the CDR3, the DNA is TGTGCCAGCAGTTCCACCCTGGGCAGGGGGCCCTATGGCTACACCTTC.

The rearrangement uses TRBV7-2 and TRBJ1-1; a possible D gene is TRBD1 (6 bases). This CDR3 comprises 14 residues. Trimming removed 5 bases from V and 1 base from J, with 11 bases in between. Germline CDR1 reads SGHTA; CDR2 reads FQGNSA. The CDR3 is CASSLDSRNTEAFF. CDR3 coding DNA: TGTGCCAGCAGCCTGGACAGCCGGAACACTGAAGCTTTCTTT.

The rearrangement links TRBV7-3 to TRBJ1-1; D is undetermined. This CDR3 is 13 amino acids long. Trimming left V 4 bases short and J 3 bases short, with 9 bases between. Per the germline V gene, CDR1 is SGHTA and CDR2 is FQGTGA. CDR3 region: CASSSGRDTEAFF. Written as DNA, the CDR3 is TGTGCCAGCAGCTCCGGTCGGGACACTGAAGCTTTCTTT.

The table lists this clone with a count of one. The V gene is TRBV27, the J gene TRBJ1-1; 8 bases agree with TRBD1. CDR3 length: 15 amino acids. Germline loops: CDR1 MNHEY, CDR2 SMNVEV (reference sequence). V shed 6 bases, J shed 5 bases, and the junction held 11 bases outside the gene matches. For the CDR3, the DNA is TGTGCCAGCAGGCAGGACAGGGCCGACTTGACTGAAGCTTTCTTT. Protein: CASRQDRADLTEAFF.

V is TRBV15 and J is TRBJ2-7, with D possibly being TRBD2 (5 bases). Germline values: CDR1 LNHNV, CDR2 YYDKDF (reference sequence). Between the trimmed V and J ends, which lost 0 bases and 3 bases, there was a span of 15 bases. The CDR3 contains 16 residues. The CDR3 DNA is TGTGCCACCAGCAGAGATCTCGGCGGAGGTAGCTACGAGCAGTACTTC. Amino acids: CATSRDLGGGSYEQYF.

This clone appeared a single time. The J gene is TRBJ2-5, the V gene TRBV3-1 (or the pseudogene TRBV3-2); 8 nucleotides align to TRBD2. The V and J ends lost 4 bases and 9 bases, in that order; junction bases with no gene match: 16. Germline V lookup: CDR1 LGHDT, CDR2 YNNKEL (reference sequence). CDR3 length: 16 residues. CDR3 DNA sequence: TGTGCCAGCAGCCCCGTACGGGGTAGCGGGACCGCGGCCCAGTACTTC. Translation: CASSPVRGSGTAAQYF.